This T cell receptor beta chain originates from a study of blood T cell repertoires in COVID-19. Only in-frame clones appear in the TCRdb table, and some are missing; sequencing was by immunoSEQ multiplex PCR. The sample carries about 480,000 clones, 85% to 90% recorded once. About this clone itself: Other DNA sequences in the sample encode the same CDR3.

Across fewer than 25 US areas, participants ranged in age from about 18 to 90 years. V was clipped by 3 bases and J by 1 base, with 10 bases between them. This CDR3 contains 15 residues. CDR1 and CDR2 from the germline V gene are LGHDT and YNNKEL (reference sequence). The rearrangement links TRBV3-1 (or the pseudogene TRBV3-2) to TRBJ1-3; unclear D gene. The sequence derives from a woman between 35 and 50 years old who had recovered from COVID-19. Sequenced sample: PBMCs or T cells enriched from blood (not recorded which). In DNA, the CDR3 is TGTGCCAGCAGCCAGGGAGGGAGGTCTGGAAACACCATATATTTT. Its protein product is CASSQGGRSGNTIYF.